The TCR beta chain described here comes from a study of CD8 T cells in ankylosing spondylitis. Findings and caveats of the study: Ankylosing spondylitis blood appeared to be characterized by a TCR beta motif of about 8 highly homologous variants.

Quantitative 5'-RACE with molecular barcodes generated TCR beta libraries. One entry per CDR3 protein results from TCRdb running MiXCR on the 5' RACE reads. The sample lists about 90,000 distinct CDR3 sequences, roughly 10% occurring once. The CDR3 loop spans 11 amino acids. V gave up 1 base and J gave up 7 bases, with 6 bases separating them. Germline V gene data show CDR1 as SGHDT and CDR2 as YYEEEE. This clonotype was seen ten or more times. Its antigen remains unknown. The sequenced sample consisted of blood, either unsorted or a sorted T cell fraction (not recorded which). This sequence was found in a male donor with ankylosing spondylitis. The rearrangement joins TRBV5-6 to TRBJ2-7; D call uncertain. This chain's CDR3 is CASSLLREQYF. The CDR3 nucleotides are TGTGCCAGCAGCTTGTTACGGGAGCAGTACTTC.